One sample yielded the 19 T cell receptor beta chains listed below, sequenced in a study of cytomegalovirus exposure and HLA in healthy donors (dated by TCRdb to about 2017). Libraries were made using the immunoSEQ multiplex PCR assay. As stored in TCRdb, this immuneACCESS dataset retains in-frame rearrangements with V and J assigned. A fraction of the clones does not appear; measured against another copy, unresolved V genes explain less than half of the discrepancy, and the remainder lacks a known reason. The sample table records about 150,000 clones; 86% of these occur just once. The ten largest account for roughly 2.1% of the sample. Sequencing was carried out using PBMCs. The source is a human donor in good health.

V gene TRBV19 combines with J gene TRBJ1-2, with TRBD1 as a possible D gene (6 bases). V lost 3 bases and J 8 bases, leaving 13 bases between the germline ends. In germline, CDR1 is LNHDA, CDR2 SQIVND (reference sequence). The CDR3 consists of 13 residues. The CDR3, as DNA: TGTGCCAGTAGTATTCATACAGGGAACGGCTACACCTTC. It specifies CASSIHTGNGYTF.

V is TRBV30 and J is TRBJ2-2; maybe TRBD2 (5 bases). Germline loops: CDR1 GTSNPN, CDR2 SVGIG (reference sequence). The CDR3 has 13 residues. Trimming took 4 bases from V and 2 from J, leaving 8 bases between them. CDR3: CAWMSGNTGELFF. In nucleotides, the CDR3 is TGTGCCTGGATGTCGGGAAACACCGGGGAGCTGTTTTTT. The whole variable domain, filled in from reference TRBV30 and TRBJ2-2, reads SQTIHQWPATLVQPVGSPLSLECTVEGTSNPNLYWYRQAAGRGLQLLFYSVGIGQISSEVPQNLSASRPQDRQFILSSKKLLLSDSGFYLCAWMSGNTGELFFGEGSRLTVL.

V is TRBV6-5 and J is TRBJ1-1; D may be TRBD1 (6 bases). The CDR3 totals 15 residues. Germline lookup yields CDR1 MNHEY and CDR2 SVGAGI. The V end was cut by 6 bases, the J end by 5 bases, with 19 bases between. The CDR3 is CASSLYTGIGTEAFF. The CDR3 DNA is TGTGCCAGCAGCCTATACACAGGGATTGGGACTGAAGCTTTCTTT.

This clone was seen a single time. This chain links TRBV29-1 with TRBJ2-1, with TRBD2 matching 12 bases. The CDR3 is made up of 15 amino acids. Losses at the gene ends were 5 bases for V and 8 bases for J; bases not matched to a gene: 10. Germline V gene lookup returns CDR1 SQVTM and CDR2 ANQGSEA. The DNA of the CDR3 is TGCAGCGTTCTCGGACTAGCGGGATTTATTGATGAGCAGTTCTTC. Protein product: CSVLGLAGFIDEQFF.

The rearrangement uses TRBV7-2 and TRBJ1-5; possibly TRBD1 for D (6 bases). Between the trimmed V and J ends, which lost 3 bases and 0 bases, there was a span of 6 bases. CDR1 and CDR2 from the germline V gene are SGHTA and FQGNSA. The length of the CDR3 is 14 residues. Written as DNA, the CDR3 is TGTGCCAGCAGCTTCAGGGGTAGCAATCAGCCCCAGCATTTT. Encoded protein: CASSFRGSNQPQHF.

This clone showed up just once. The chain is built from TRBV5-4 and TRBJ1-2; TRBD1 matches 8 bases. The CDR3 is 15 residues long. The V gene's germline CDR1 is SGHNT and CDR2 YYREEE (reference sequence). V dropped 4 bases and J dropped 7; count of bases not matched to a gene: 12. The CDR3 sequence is CASSMVQGALRGYTF. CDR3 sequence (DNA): TGTGCCAGCAGCATGGTGCAGGGGGCGCTTCGTGGCTACACCTTC.

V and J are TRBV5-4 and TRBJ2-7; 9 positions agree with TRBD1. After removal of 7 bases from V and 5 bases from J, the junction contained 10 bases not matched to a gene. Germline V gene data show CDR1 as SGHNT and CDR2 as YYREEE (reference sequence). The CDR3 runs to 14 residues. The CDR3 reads CASGNPGTGNEQYF. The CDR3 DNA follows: TGTGCCAGCGGTAACCCCGGGACAGGGAACGAGCAGTACTTC. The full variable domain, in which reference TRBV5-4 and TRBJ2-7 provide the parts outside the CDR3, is ETGVTQSPTHLIKTRGQQVTLRCSSQSGHNTVSWYQQALGQGPQFIFQYYREEENGRGNFPPRFSGLQFPNYSSELNVNALELDDSALYLCASGNPGTGNEQYFGPGTRLTVT.

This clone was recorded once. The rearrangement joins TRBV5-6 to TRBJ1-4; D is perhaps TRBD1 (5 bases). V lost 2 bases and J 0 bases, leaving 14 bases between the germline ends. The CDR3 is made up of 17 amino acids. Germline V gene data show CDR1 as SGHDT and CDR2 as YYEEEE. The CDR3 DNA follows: TGTGCCAGCAGCTTTACTCCGGGGGGTGCAACTAATGAAAAACTGTTTTTT. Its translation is CASSFTPGGATNEKLFF.

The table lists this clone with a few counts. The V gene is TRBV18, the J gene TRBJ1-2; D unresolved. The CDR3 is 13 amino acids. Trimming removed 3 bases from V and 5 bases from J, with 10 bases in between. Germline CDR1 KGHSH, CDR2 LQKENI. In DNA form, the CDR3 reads TGTGCCAGCTCACCTCCCTCGGGTTATGGCTACACCTTC. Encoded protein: CASSPPSGYGYTF.

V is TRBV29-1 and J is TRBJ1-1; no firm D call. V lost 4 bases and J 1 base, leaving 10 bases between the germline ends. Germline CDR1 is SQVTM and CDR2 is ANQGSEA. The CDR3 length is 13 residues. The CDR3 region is CSVVGSQNTEAFF. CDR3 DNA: TGCAGCGTTGTCGGGTCCCAGAACACTGAAGCTTTCTTT.

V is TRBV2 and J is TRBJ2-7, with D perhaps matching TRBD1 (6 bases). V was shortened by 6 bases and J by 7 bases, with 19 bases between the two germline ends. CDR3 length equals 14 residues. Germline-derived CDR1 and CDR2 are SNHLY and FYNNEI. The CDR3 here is CASSPPPQGMEQYF. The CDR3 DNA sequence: TGTGCCAGCAGCCCCCCCCCTCAGGGGATGGAGCAGTACTTC.

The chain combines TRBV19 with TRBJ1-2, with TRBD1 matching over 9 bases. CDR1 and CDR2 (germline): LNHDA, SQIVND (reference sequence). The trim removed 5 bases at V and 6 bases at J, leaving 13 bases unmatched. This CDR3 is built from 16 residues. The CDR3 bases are TGTGCCAGTAGTCAGATTTCCGGGACAGGGTTGAATGGCTACACCTTC. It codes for CASSQISGTGLNGYTF.

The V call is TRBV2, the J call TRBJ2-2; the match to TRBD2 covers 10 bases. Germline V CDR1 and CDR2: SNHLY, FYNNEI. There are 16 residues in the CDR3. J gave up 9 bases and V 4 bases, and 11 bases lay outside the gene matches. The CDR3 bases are TGTGCCAGCAGTGGCAGGGCTAGCGGGAGAGTCTGGGAGCTGTTTTTT. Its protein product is CASSGRASGRVWELFF.

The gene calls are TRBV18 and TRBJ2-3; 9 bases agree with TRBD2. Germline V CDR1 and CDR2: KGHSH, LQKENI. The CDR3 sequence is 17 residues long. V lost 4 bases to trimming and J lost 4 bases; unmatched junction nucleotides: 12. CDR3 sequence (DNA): TGTGCCAGCTCACGATCCATAGCGGGAGAGGGGTCAGATACGCAGTATTTT. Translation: CASSRSIAGEGSDTQYF. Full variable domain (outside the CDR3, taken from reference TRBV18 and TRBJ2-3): NAGVMQNPRHLVRRRGQEARLRCSPMKGHSHVYWYRQLPEEGLKFMVYLQKENIIDESGMPKERFSAEFPKEGPSILRIQQVVRGDSAAYFCASSRSIAGEGSDTQYFGPGTRLTVL.

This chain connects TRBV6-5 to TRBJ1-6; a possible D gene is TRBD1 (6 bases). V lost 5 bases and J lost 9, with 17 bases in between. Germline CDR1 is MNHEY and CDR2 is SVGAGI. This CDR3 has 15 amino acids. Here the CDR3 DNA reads TGTGCCAGCAGTCCGGGGAGGGGGGTTGGTTCACCCCTCCACTTT. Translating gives CASSPGRGVGSPLHF.

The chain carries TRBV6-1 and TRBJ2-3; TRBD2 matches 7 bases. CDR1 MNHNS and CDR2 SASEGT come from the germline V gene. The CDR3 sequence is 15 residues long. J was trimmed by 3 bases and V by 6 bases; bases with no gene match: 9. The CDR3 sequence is CASRGLAAITDTQYF. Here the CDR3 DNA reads TGTGCCAGCAGGGGCCTAGCGGCCATTACAGATACGCAGTATTTT.

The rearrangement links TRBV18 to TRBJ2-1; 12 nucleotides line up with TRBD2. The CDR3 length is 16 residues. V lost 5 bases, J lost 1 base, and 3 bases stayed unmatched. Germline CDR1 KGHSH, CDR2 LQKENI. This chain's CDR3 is CASSVLAGGSYNEQFF. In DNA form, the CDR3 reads TGTGCCAGCTCAGTACTAGCGGGAGGTTCCTACAATGAGCAGTTCTTC.

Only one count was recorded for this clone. The CDR3 spells CASSLRSGYEQYF. CDR3 nucleotides: TGTGCCAGCAGCTTGAGAAGCGGGTACGAGCAGTACTTC. This chain links TRBV5-4 with TRBJ2-7, with D possibly being TRBD2 (6 bases). Looked up from germline, CDR1 is SGHNT and CDR2 is YYREEE (reference sequence). The CDR3 covers 13 residues. Trimming stripped 1 base from V and 4 bases from J, with 9 bases between.

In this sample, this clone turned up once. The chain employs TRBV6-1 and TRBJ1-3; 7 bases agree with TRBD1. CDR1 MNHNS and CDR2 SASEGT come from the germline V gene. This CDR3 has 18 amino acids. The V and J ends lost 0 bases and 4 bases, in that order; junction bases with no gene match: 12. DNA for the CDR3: TGTGCCAGCAGTGAAGCGCACTTTCGGACAGGCCGCGGAAACACCATATATTTT. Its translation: CASSEAHFRTGRGNTIYF.